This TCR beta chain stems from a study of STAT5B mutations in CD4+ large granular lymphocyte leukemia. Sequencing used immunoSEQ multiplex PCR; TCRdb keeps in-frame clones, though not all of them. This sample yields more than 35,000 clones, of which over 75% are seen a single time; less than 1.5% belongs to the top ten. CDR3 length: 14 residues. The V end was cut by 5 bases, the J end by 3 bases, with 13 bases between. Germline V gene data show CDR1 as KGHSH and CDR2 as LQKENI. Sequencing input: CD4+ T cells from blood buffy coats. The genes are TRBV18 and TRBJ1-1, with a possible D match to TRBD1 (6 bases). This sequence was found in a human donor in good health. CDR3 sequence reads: CASSSPGHHTEAFF. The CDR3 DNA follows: TGTGCCAGCTCATCCCCGGGACACCACACTGAAGCTTTCTTT.